The text below deals with one T cell receptor (beta chain). Its antigen is as yet unknown. The data originate from a study of memory CD4+ T cells and cytomegalovirus serostatus. Study observations and caveats: Each of 67 CMV-associated TCRbeta sequences occurred in one to five individuals.

Single viable CD3+CD4+CD8-CD45RO+ cells were sorted as the memory CD4+ T cells. After thawing, CD4+ T cells were positively selected. The V gene's germline CDR1 is SGDLS and CDR2 YYNGEE. V was trimmed by 3 bases and J by 5 bases, leaving 14 bases between them. The CDR3 runs 14 residues. In the study's own analysis: Out-of-frame sequences were removed, leaving roughly 2.1 million distinct TCRbeta sequences. Clones were sequenced by immunoSEQ multiplex PCR, and TCRdb holds only the in-frame ones, with some missing. D and trimming were read from the DNA, whereas the V and J calls and clone size are those reported in that table. Of over 35,000 clones listed, 60% to 80% were seen once; the top ten hold approximately 0.96%.

The chain is built from TRBV9 and TRBJ2-5; D is possibly TRBD2 (6 bases). The sample comprised memory CD4+ T cells from blood. This clonotype originated in an adult in good health and CMV-seronegative. The CDR3 sequence is CASSAGDPKETQYF. In DNA form, the CDR3 reads TGTGCCAGCAGCGCGGGGGATCCGAAGGAGACCCAGTACTTC.